This T cell receptor beta chain was observed in a study of shared clonotypes between healthy human individuals. Broader study findings: Compared with clonotypes that all four donors shared, non-shared clonotypes had lower generation probabilities. Several donors shared around 5.2% of their naive CD4 clonotypes. Naive subsets usually exceeded memory subsets in estimated richness.

The germline CDR1 and CDR2 sequences are LGHNT and FRNRAP. V lost 7 bases and J 7 bases, leaving 11 bases between the germline ends. The CDR3 is 12 amino acids. Assay used: immunoSEQ multiplex PCR; TCRdb lists only in-frame clones, some missing. The sample includes some 1,100,000 clones, approximately 80% of them seen just once. In the case of this clone: Its specificity is not known.

This TCR came from a man between 18 and 35 years old in good health. Some clones in this sample may be carry-over from other donors' samples. The chain recombines TRBV12-5 with TRBJ1-3; the D gene is possibly TRBD1 (5 bases). Sequences were obtained from memory CD4+ T cells from PBMCs. The sample's subset: CD45RA-negative fraction. CDR3 sequence: CASAHEGNTIYF. Written as DNA, the CDR3 is TGTGCTAGTGCCCATGAGGGGAACACCATATATTTT. Looking up the rest from reference TRBV12-5 and TRBJ1-3 gives the full variable domain: DARVTQTPRHKVTEMGQEVTMRCQPILGHNTVFWYRQTMMQGLELLAYFRNRAPLDDSGMPKDRFSAEMPDATLATLKIQPSEPRDSAVYFCASAHEGNTIYFGEGSWLTVV.